This T cell receptor (beta chain) stems from a study of blood T cell repertoires in COVID-19. Study details: Spain, Italy and the United States supplied samples that represented acute and convalescent COVID-19. T cells, B-cell-depleted T cells, or PBMCs provided the cDNA or gDNA that served as material.

The authors' processing: Reference gene primer amplification gave estimated nucleated cell counts. The protocol was immunoSEQ multiplex PCR, while the TCRdb copy is restricted to in-frame clones and leaves out a portion. V and J calls and clone size follow that table, whereas D and trimming were derived from the DNA. The profile covers about 230,000 clones, with roughly 88% appearing a single time and 2% to 2.5% taken by the ten largest. The CDR3 length is 14 residues. With V trimmed by 5 bases and J by 5 bases, 5 bases remained unmatched. Germline CDR1 LNHNV, CDR2 YYDKDF (reference sequence). This clone has only a few counts.

This TCR derives from a man in his forties who had recovered from COVID-19. The V call is TRBV15, the J call TRBJ2-2, with 7 bases identical to TRBD1. Sequencing was carried out using peripheral blood. CDR3 sequence (DNA): TGTGCCACCAGCCAAGACAGGGTGACCGGGGAGCTGTTTTTT. Encoded protein: CATSQDRVTGELFF.